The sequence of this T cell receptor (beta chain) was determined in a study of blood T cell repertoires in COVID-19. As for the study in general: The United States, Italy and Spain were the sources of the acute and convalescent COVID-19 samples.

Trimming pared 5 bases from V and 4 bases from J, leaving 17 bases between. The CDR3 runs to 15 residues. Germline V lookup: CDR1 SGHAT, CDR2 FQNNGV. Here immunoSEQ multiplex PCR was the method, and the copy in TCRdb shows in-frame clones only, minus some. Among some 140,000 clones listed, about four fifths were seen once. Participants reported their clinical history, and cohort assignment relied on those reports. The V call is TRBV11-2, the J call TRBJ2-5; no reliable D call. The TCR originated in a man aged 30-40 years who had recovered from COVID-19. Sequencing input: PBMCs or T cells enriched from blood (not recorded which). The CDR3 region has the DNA TGTGCCAGCAGCAAGACCGGCAGCGTCGGAGAGACCCAGTACTTC. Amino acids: CASSKTGSVGETQYF.